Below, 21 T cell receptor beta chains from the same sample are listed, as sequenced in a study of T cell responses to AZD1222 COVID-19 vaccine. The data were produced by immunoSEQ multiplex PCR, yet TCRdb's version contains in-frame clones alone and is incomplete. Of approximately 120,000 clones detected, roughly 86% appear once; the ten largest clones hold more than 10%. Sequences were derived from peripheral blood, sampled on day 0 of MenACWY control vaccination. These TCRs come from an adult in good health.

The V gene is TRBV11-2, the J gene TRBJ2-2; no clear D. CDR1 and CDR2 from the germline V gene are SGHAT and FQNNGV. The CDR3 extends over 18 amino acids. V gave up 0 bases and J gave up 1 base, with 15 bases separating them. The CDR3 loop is CASSLELGLALNTGELFF. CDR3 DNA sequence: TGTGCCAGCAGCTTAGAACTTGGGTTGGCCTTGAACACCGGGGAGCTGTTTTTT.

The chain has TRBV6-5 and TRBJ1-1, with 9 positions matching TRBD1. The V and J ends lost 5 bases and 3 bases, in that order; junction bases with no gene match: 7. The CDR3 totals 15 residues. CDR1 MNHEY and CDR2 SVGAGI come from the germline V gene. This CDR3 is CASSPSTGGYTEAFF. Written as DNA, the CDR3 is TGTGCCAGCAGTCCGTCGACAGGGGGATACACTGAAGCTTTCTTT.

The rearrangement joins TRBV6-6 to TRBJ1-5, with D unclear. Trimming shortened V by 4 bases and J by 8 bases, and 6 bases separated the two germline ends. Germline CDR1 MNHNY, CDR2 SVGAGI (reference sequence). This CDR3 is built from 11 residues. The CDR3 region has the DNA TGTGCCAGCAGTTCCACCGAGCCCCAGCATTTT. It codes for CASSSTEPQHF.

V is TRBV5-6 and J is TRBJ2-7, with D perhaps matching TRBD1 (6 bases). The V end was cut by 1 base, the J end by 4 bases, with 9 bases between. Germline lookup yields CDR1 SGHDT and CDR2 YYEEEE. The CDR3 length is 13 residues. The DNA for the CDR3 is TGTGCCAGCAGCTTGAAGGGGGAATACGAGCAGTACTTC. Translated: CASSLKGEYEQYF.

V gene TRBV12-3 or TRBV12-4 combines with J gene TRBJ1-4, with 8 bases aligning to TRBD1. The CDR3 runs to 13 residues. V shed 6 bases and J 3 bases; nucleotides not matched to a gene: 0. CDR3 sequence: CASRTGANEKLFF. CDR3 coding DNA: TGTGCCAGCAGGACAGGGGCTAATGAAAAACTGTTTTTT.

DNA for the CDR3: TGTGCCTGGAGTCCCCAACCTGGGACGCAGTATTTT. It codes for CAWSPQPGTQYF. V is TRBV30 and J is TRBJ2-3, with D hard to call. Trimming took 2 bases from V and 9 from J, leaving 12 bases between them. The CDR3 runs to 12 residues. Germline V gene data show CDR1 as GTSNPN and CDR2 as SVGIG (reference sequence).

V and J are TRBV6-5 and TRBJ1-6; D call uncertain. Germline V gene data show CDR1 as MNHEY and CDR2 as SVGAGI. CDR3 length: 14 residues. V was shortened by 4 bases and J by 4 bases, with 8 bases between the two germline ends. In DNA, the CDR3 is TGTGCCAGCAGTTTGGCAGCTTATAATTCACCCCTCCACTTT. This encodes CASSLAAYNSPLHF.

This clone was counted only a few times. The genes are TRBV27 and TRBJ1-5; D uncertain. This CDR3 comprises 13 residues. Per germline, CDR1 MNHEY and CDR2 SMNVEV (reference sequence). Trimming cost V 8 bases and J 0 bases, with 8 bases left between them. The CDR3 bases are TGTGCCAGCCGGCCCGGTAGCAATCAGCCCCAGCATTTT. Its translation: CASRPGSNQPQHF.

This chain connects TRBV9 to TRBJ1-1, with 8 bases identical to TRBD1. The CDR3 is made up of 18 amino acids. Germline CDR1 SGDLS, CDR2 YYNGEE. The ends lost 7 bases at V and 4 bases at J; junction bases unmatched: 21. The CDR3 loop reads CASPLYFRDRLCGTEAFF. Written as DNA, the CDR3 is TGTGCCAGCCCCCTCTATTTCCGGGACAGGTTGTGTGGCACTGAAGCTTTCTTT.

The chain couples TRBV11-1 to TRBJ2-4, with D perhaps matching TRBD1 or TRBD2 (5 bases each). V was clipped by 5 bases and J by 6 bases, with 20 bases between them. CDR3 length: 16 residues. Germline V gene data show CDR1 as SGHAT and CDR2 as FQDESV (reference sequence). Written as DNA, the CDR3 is TGTGCCAGCAGCGGGGACGGGTCGGCCCTTAGAAACATTCAGTACTTC. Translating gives CASSGDGSALRNIQYF.

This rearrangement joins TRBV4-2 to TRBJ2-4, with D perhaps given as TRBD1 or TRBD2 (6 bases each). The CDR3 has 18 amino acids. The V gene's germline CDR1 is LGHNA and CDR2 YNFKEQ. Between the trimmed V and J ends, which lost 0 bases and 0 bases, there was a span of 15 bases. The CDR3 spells CASSQDPPGGLAKNIQYF. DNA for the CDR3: TGTGCCAGCAGCCAAGATCCACCCGGGGGCCTAGCCAAAAACATTCAGTACTTC.

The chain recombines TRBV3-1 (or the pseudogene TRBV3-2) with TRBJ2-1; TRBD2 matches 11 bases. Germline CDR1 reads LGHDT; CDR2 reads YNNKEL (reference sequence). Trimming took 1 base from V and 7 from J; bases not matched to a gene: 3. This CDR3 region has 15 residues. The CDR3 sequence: CASSQASGGFNEQFF. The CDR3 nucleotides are TGTGCCAGCAGCCAAGCTAGCGGGGGGTTTAATGAGCAGTTCTTC.

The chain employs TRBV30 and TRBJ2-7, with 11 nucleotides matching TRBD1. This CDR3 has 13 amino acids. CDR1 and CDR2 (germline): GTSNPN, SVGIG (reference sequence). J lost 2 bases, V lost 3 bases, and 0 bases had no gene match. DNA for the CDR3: TGTGCCTGGAGGGGACAGGGGGCCTACGAGCAGTACTTC. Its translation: CAWRGQGAYEQYF.

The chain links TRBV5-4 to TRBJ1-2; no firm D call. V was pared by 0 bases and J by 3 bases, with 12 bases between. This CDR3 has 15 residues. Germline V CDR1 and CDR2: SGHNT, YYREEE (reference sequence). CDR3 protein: CASSLGRPEDYGYTF. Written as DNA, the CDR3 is TGTGCCAGCAGCTTGGGGCGGCCTGAGGACTATGGCTACACCTTC.

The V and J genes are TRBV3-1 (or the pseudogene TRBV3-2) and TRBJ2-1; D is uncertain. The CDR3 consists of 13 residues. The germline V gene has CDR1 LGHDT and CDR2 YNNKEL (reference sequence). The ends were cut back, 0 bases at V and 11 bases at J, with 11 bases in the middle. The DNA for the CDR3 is TGTGCCAGCAGCCAAGAGGCCGGACGGCAGCAGTTCTTC. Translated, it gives CASSQEAGRQQFF.

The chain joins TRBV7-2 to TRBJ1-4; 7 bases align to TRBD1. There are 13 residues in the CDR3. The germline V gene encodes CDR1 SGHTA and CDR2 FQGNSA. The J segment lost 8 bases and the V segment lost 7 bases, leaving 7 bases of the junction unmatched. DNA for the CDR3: TGTGCCAGCACCACAGGGGTTGGGGAAAAACTGTTTTTT. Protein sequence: CASTTGVGEKLFF.

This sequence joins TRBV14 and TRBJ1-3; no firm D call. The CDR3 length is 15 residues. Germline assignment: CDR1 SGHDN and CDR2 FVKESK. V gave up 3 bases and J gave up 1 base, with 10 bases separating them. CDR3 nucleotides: TGTGCCAGCAGCCAGAACCAGGCTTCTGGAAACACCATATATTTT. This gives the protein CASSQNQASGNTIYF.

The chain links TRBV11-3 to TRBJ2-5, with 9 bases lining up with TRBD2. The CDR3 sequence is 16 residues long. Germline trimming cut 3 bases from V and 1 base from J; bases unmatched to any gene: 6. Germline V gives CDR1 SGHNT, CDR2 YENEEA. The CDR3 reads CASSFGLAGSQETQYF. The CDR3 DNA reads TGTGCCAGCAGCTTCGGGCTAGCGGGGTCCCAAGAGACCCAGTACTTC.

The CDR3 DNA reads as TGCGCCAGCCGAAGTGACCAGAGCTCCTACAATGAGCAGTTCTTC. This encodes CASRSDQSSYNEQFF. V is TRBV5-1 and J is TRBJ2-1; the D is unclear. This CDR3 is built from 15 residues. CDR1 SGHRS and CDR2 YFSETQ come from the germline V gene. Trimming cost V 7 bases and J 0 bases, with 14 bases left between them.

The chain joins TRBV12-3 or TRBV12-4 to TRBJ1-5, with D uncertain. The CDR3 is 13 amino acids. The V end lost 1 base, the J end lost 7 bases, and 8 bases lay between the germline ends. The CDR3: CASSLDWGQPQHF. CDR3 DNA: TGTGCCAGCAGTTTAGATTGGGGACAGCCCCAGCATTTT.

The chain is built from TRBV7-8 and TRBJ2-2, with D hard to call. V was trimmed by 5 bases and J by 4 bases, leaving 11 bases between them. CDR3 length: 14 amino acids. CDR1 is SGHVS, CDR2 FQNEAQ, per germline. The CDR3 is CASSPARVTGELFF. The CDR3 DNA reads TGTGCCAGCAGCCCAGCTAGAGTCACCGGGGAGCTGTTTTTT.